The source of this TCR beta chain is a study of CD8+ T cells in alopecia areata (dated by TCRdb to the late 2010s). About the full investigation: Treated patients were enrolled in an open-label pilot trial of oral tofacitinib, 5 to 10 mg twice daily, for moderate-to-severe alopecia areata. Patients stayed on tofacitinib for 6 to 18 months and then had 6 months of follow-up off drug so that delayed response and recurrence could be assessed. For the treated patients, the SALT score, which quantifies what percentage of scalp surface area is affected, served as the measure of disease severity. High-throughput TCRbeta sequencing was used to examine T cell clonal expansion in alopecia areata in both the C3H/HeJ mouse model and human patients. On the human side, TCRbeta sequencing was run on scalp tissue and on sorted CD4+ and CD8+ peripheral blood T cells from healthy controls and from alopecia areata patients with either patchy or totalis/universalis disease. Biopsies were taken from tofacitinib-treated patients at baseline and at 4 and 24 weeks of treatment, and a later scalp biopsy was taken in several of the tofacitinib-treated patients. Clonality in the scalp was compared among normal scalp (n=4), patchy alopecia areata scalp (n=8), and alopecia totalis/universalis scalp (n=8). RNA was extracted with the PAXgene miRNA kit for fixed scalp, the miRNeasy kit for PBMCs, and the RNeasy kit for mouse skin. TCRbeta CDR3 regions were amplified by immunoSEQ multiplex PCR with 35 Vbeta forward and 13 Jbeta reverse primers.

With respect to this clone: No antigen is known for it. The record has no base qualities; no much larger clone is one base away.

From the cysteine up to the phenylalanine, the CDR3 has a length of 13 residues. The entry retains the CDR3 DNA only, 39 bases that are in frame from base 1. V is clipped by 3 bases and J by 6 bases, and the sequence between their germline boundaries is 14 bases long. The germline V gene sets CDR1 to SQVTM and CDR2 to ANQGSEA. Overall study results and their limits: Compared with normal scalp, lesional scalp, particularly in alopecia totalis/universalis, had higher clonality and more expanded CD8+ clones, which suggests antigenic drive. Shared TCR sequences between patients were less evident than in mice, which may be partly attributable to HLA diversity in the patient population. Scalp clonality and the number of expanded CD8+ clones among the top 100 scalp clones were significantly decreased by tofacitinib. Many expanded lesional clones persisted in scalp and blood during tofacitinib treatment, which may partly explain relapse after stopping treatment. Because the treated cohort was small and included a single nonresponder, larger studies are needed to assess links between baseline CD8+ expansion and response. Unlike mouse skin, where gammadelta T cells dominate, normal human skin contains resident alphabeta T cells that get sequenced too, which complicates analysis of the scalp TCR repertoire.

The method behind the library was the immunoSEQ multiplex PCR assay. For TCR sequencing, RNA was extracted from every sample and reverse transcribed into cDNA to serve as template. SuperScript III was used to make first-strand cDNA, primed with a 2:1 mix of oligo-dT and random hexamers. A synthetic immune receptor repertoire was used to gauge amplification bias, and whatever bias remained was removed computationally. The source study handled its data this way. Raw reads were preprocessed to remove errors, and CDR3 was defined by IMGT conventions from the conserved cysteine to phenylalanine. Clonality was computed as 1 minus the Shannon entropy, with the entropy normalized by log2 of the number of productive unique TCRs. Scalp TCRbeta sequences were cross-referenced with sorted blood CD4 and CD8 repertoires so that the CD4 or CD8 identity of scalp clones could be inferred. This immuneACCESS table, as held by TCRdb, lists in-frame sequences with V and J called but not all clones. Of the missing ones, under half trace to an unresolved V gene in checked studies; the others have no known cause. The V and J calls and the clone size are those of that table, but D and trimming were determined from the DNA. The sample data list around 190,000 clones, and about 65% of these were observed just once. Approximately 1.3% of the sample rests with the top ten.

This sample's treatment or condition label indicates: oral pan-JAK inhibitor, 5-10 mg twice daily. From alopecia areata patients, peripheral blood was collected along with lesional scalp punch biopsies. PBMCs were isolated by density centrifugation and stained for CD3, CD4 and CD8, and CD4+ and CD8+ T cells were sorted on a FACSAria. The origin of this receptor is a human donor with alopecia areata. Material: CD4+ T cells sorted from blood, obtained around week 47, from a patient treated with tofacitinib. This chain is built from TRBV29-1 and TRBJ1-2; the D gene is perhaps TRBD1, from 6 matching bases. The CDR3 amino acid sequence is: CSVDSSRGNGYTF. The nucleotides read TGCAGCGTTGACTCAAGCAGGGGAAATGGCTACACCTTC.